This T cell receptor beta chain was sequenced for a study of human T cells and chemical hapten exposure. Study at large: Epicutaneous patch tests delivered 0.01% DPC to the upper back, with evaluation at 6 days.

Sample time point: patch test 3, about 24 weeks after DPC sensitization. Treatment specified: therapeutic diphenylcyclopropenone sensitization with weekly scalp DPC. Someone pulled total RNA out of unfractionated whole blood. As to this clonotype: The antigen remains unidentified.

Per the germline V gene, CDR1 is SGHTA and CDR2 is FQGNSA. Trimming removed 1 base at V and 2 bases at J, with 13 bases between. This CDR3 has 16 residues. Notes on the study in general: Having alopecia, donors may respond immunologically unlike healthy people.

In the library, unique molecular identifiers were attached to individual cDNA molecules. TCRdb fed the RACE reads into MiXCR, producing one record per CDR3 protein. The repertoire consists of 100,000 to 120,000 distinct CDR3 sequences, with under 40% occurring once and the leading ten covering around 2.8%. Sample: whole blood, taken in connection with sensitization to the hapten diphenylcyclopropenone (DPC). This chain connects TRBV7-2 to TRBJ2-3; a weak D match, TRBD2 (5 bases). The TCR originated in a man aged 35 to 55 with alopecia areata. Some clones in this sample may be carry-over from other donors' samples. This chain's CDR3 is CASSLGASSHTDTQYF. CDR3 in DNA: TGTGCCAGCAGCTTAGGAGCGTCTAGCCACACAGATACGCAGTATTTT.